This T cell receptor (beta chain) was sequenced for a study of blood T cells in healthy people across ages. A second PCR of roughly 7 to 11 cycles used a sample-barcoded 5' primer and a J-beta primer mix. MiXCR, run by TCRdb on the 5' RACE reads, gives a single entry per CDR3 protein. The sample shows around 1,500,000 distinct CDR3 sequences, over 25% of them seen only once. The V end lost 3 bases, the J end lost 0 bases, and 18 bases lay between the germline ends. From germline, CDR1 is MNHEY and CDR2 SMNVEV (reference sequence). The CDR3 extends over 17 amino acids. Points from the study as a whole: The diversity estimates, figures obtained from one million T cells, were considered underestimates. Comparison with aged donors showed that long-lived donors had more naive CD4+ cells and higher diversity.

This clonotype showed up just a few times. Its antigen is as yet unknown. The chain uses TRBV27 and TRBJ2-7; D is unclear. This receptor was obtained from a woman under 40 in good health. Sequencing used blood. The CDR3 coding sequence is TGTGCCAGCAGTTTTTCCACCTCCGAGACACTCTCCTACGAGCAGTACTTC. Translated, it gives CASSFSTSETLSYEQYF.